Sequencing of this T cell receptor (beta chain) was carried out in a study of blood T cell repertoires in COVID-19. CDR1 is LNHDA, CDR2 SQIVND, per germline (reference sequence). Between the trimmed V and J ends, which lost 6 bases and 7 bases, there was a span of 15 bases. The CDR3 runs 13 residues. The sample holds one count of this clone. TCRdb's copy holds only in-frame clones and misses some; the assay was immunoSEQ multiplex PCR. The data hold some 150,000 clones, with roughly 87% observed a single time. The chain recombines TRBV19 with TRBJ1-2; TRBD1 might be the D (6 bases). The sample taken for sequencing was PBMCs or T cells enriched from blood (not recorded which). The sequence came from a human donor with acute COVID-19. The donor label of this sample is uncertain. The CDR3 is CASSLPYRVGYTF. In DNA, the CDR3 is TGTGCCAGTAGCTTGCCTTACAGGGTTGGCTACACCTTC.